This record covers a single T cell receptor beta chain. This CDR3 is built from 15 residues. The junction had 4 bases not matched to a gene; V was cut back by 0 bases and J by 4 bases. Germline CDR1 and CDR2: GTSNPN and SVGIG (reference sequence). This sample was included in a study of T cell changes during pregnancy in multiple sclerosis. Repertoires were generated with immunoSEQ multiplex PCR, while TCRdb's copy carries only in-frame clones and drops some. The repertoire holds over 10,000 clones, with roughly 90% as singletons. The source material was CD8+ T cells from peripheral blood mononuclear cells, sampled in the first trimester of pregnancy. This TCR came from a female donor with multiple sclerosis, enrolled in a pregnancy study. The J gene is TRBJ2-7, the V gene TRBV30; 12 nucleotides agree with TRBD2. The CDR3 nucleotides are TGTGCCTGGAGTGTGGGACTAGCGGGTCCATACGAGCAGTACTTC. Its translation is CAWSVGLAGPYEQYF.